This note documents a single TCR beta chain sequence. MiXCR, run by TCRdb on the 5' RACE reads, gives a single entry per CDR3 protein. The table includes some 300,000 distinct CDR3 sequences, 15% to 20% detected once. This sample is part of a study of T-cell memory formation after mild COVID-19. Study context: Across donors, TCR clusters were largely donor specific.

The clonotype was recovered from a man between 18 and 29 years old who had mild COVID-19 (a few samples of this study predate the infection). Cell type and time point are not known. The sample consisted of PBMCs or a T cell subset sorted from them (not recorded which).

The CDR3 coding sequence is TGCGCCAGCAGCCCCAACCAGGGGCAAGATACGCAGTATTTT. Translating gives CASSPNQGQDTQYF. The rearrangement uses TRBV5-1 and TRBJ2-3, with a possible D match to TRBD1 (6 bases). Trimming pared 4 bases from V and 5 bases from J, leaving 14 bases between. This CDR3 has 14 amino acids. Germline CDR1 SGHRS, CDR2 YFSETQ.